This record looks at one TCR beta chain sequence and its context. The data belong to a study of T cell responses to AZD1222 COVID-19 vaccine. The V gene's germline CDR1 is MNHNY and CDR2 SVGAGI (reference sequence). CDR3 length: 14 amino acids. V gave up 6 bases and J gave up 4 bases, with 13 bases separating them. Clones were sequenced by immunoSEQ multiplex PCR, and TCRdb holds only the in-frame ones, with some missing. The sample includes some 150,000 clones, 85% to 90% seen only once; the top ten take about 4.3%. The source was peripheral blood, collected 28 days after the second dose of the MenACWY control vaccine. The receptor was isolated from an adult who received the MenACWY meningococcal vaccine as a control. The V call is TRBV6-6, the J call TRBJ1-3; no definite D call. The CDR3 DNA reads as TGTGCCAGCAGAACGGCCCCGGCGGGAAACACCATATATTTT. It codes for CASRTAPAGNTIYF.